A single TCR beta chain is shown here with its context. The data belong to a study of blood T cell repertoires in COVID-19. Turning to the study itself: Italy, Spain and the United States were the sources of the convalescent and acute COVID-19 samples.

CDR3 size: 17 residues. Trimming took 5 bases from V and 0 from J; bases not matched to a gene: 7. Germline V gene sequence: CDR1 MNHEY, CDR2 SMNVEV (reference sequence). Per the study methods: Estimation of nucleated cell counts was performed using reference gene primer amplification. TCRdb's copy holds only in-frame clones and misses some; the assay was immunoSEQ multiplex PCR. V and J calls and clone size follow that table, whereas D and trimming were derived from the DNA. The sample has 250,000 or so clones; 83% are singletons. The gene calls are TRBV27 and TRBJ1-4, with 9 bases fitting TRBD1. The sample consisted of PBMCs or T cells enriched from blood (not recorded which). This sequence originates from a woman in her forties who had been exposed to COVID-19. CDR3 coding DNA: TGTGCCAGCAGTAGGACAGGGGAAGGGGCAACTAATGAAAAACTGTTTTTT. It encodes CASSRTGEGATNEKLFF.